The entry that follows covers one TCR beta chain sequence. The data belong to a study of identical twins. One entry per CDR3 protein results from TCRdb running MiXCR on the 5' RACE reads. Among approximately 500,000 distinct CDR3 sequences listed, less than 25% were seen once. Germline loops: CDR1 DFQATT, CDR2 SNEGSKA (reference sequence). V trimming: 6 bases; J trimming: 10 bases; junction bases outside the gene matches: 13. The CDR3 runs to 14 residues. The data also belong to a second study, concerning T cells expressing NK-cell markers. That study adds: Also leading the CD3+CD56-NKG2C+ fraction in a few donors were these clonotypes.

Sequenced sample: CD4+ T cells sorted from blood. This clonotype was sampled from a woman aged 18-29 years in good health. This rearrangement joins TRBV20-1 to TRBJ2-1; 9 positions agree with TRBD2. In DNA, the CDR3 is TGCAGTGCCGTCTTGGCGGGGGGGCTTCGGGAGCAGTTCTTC. Residues: CSAVLAGGLREQFF.